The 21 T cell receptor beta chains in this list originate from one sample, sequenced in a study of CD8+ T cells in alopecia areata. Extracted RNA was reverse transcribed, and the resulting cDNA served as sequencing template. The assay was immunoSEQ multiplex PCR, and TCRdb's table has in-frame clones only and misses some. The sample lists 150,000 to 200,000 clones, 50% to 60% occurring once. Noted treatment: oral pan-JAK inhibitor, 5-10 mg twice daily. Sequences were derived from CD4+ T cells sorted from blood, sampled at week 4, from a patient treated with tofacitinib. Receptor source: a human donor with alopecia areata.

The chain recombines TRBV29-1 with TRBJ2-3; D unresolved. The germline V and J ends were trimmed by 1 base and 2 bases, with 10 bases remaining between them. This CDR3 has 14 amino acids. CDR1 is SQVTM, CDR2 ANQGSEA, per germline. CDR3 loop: CSVEAGRNTDTQYF. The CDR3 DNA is TGCAGCGTTGAAGCCGGACGGAACACAGATACGCAGTATTTT.

The CDR3 loop is CASSRAGGESYEQYF. DNA of the CDR3: TGTGCCAGCTCCCGTGCAGGCGGGGAGTCCTACGAGCAGTACTTC. V and J are TRBV18 and TRBJ2-7; the D gene is possibly TRBD2 (6 bases). The CDR3 covers 15 residues. CDR1 is KGHSH and CDR2 is LQKENI in the germline V gene. V lost 6 bases and J 1 base, leaving 16 bases between the germline ends.

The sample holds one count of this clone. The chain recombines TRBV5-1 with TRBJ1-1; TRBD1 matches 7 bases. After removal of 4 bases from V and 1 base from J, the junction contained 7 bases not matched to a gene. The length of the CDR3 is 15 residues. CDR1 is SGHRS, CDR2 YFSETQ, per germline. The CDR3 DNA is TGCGCCAGCAGCATCACAGGGGTCCAGAACACTGAAGCTTTCTTT. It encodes CASSITGVQNTEAFF.

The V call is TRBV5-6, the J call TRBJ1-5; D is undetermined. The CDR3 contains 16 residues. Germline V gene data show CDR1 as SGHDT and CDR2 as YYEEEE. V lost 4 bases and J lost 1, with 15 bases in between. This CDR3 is CASSLYTVSSNQPQHF. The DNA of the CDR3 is TGTGCCAGCAGCCTGTATACTGTTAGCAGCAATCAGCCCCAGCATTTT. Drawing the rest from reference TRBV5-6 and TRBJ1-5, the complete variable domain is DAGVTQSPTHLIKTRGQQVTLRCSPKSGHDTVSWYQQALGQGPQFIFQYYEEEERQRGNFPDRFSGHQFPNYSSELNVNALLLGDSALYLCASSLYTVSSNQPQHFGDGTRLSIL.

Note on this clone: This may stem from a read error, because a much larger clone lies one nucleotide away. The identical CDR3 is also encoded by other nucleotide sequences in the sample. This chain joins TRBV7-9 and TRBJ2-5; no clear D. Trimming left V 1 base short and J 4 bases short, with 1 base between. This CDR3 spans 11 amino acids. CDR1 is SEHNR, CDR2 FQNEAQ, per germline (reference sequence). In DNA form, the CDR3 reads TGTGCCAGCAGCTTAGTAGAGACCCAGTACTTC. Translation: CASSLVETQYF.

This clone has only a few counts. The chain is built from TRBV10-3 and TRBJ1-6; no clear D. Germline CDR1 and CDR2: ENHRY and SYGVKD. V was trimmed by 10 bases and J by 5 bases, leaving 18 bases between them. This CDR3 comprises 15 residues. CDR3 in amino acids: CATQGIDTDNSPLHF. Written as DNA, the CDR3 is TGTGCCACCCAAGGGATCGACACCGATAATTCACCCCTCCACTTT.

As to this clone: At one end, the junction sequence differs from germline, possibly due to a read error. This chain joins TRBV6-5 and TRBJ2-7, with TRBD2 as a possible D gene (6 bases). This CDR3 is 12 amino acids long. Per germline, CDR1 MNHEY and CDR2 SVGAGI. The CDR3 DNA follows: TGCTCCGGTGGGGGGAGCTCCTACGAGCAGTACTTC. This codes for CSGGGSSYEQYF.

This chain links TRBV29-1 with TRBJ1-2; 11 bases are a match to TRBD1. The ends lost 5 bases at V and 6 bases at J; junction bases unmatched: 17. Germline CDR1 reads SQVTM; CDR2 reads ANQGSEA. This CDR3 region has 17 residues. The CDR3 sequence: CSVPYTRTGGAKDGYTF. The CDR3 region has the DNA TGCAGCGTTCCCTACACCCGGACAGGGGGCGCAAAGGATGGCTACACCTTC.

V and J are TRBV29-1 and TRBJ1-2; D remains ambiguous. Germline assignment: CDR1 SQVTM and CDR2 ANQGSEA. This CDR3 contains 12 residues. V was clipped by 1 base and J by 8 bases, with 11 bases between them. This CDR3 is CSVEVGGLGYTF. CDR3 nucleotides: TGCAGCGTTGAAGTCGGAGGACTAGGCTACACCTTC.

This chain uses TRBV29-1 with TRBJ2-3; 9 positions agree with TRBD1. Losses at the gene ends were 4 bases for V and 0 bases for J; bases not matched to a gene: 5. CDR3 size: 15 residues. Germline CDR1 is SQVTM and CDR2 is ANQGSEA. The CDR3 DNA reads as TGCAGCGTTGTGGGGACAGGGCCTAGCACAGATACGCAGTATTTT. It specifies CSVVGTGPSTDTQYF.

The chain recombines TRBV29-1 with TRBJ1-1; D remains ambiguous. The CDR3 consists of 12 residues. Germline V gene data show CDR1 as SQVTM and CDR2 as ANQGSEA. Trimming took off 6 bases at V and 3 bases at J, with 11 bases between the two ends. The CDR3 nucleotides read TGCAGCGTCCGGACGCAGTACACTGAAGCTTTCTTT. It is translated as CSVRTQYTEAFF.

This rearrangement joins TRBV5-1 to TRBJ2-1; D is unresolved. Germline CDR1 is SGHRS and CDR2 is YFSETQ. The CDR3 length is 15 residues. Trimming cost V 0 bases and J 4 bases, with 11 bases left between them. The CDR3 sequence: CASSLADSAYNEQFF. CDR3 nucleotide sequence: TGCGCCAGCAGCTTGGCAGATTCGGCTTACAATGAGCAGTTCTTC.

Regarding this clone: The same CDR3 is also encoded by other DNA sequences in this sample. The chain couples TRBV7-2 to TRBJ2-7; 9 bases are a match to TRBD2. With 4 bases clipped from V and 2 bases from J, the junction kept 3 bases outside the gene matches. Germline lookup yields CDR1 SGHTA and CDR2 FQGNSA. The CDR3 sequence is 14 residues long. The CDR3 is CASSSGLAPYEQYF. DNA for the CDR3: TGTGCCAGCAGCTCCGGACTAGCGCCCTACGAGCAGTACTTC.

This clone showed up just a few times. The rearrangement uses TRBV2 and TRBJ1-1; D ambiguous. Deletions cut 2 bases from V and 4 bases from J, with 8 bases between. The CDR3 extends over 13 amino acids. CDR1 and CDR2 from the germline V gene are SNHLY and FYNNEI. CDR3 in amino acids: CASSEKRATEAFF. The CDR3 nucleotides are TGTGCCAGCAGTGAAAAACGGGCCACTGAAGCTTTCTTT.

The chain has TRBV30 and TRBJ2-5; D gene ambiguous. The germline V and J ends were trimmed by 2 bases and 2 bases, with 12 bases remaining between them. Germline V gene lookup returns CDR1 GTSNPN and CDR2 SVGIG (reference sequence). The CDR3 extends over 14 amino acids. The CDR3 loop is CAWSSNSIQETQYF. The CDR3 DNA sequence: TGTGCCTGGAGTTCGAATTCCATTCAAGAGACCCAGTACTTC. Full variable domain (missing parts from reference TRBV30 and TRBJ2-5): SQTIHQWPATLVQPVGSPLSLECTVEGTSNPNLYWYRQAAGRGLQLLFYSVGIGQISSEVPQNLSASRPQDRQFILSSKKLLLSDSGFYLCAWSSNSIQETQYFGPGTRLLVL.

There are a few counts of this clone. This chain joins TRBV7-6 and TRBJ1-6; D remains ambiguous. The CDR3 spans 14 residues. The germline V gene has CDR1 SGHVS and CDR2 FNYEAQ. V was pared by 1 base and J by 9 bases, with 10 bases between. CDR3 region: CASSLVSPGSPLHF. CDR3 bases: TGTGCCAGCAGCTTAGTGAGCCCCGGTTCACCCCTCCACTTT.

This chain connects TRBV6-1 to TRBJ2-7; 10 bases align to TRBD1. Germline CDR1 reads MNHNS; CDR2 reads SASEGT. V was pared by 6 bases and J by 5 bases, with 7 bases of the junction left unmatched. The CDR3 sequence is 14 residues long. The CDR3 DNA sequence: TGTGCCAGCAGCCGGGGACAGGGGAGCCACGAGCAGTACTTC. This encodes CASSRGQGSHEQYF.

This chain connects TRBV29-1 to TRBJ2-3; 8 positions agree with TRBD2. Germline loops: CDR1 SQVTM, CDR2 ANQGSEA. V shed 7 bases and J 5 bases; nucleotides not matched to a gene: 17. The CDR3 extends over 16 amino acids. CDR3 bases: TGCAGCGCCTTCGGGTCTCGGGGGGGCCTGGGAGATACGCAGTATTTT. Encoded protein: CSAFGSRGGLGDTQYF.

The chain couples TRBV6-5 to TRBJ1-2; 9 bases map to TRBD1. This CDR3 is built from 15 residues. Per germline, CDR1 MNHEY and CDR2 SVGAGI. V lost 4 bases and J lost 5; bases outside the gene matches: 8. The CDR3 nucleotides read TGTGCCAGCAGTTCACCGGGACAGGGTGTATATGGCTACACCTTC. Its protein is CASSSPGQGVYGYTF.

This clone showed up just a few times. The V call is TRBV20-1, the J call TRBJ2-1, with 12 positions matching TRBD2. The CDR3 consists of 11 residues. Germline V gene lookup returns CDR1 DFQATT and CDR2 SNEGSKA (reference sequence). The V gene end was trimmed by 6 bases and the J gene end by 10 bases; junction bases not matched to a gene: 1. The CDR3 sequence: CSATSGGEQFF. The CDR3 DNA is TGCAGTGCGACTAGCGGGGGAGAGCAGTTCTTC.

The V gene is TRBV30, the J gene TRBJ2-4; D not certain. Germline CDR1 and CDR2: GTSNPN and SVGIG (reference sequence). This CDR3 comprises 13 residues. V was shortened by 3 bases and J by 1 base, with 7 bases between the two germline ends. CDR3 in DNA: TGTGCCTGGAGCGACGGGGCCAAAAACATTCAGTACTTC. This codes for CAWSDGAKNIQYF.